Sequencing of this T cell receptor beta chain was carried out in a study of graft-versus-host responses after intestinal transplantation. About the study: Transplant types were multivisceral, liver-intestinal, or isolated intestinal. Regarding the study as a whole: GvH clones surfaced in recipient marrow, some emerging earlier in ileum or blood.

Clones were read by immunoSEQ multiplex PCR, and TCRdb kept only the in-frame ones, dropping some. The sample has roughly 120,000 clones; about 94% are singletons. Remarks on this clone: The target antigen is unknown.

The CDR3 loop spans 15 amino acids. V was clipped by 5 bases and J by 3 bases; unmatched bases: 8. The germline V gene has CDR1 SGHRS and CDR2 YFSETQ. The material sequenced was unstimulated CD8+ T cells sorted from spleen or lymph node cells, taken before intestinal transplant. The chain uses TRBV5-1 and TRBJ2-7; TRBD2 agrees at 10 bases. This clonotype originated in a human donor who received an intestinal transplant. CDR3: CASRVAGGLYYEQYF. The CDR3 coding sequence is TGCGCCAGCAGGGTAGCGGGAGGATTATACTACGAGCAGTACTTC.